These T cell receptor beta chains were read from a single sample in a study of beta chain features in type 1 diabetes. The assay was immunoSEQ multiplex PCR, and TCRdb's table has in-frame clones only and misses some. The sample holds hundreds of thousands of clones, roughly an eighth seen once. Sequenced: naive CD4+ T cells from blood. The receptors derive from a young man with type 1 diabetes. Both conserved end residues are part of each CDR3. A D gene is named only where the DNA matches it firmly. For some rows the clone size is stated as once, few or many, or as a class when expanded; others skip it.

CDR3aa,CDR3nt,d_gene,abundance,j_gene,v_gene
CASGGQGAGEKLFF,TGTGCCAGCGGAGGACAGGGGGCTGGTGAAAAACTGTTTTTT,TRBD1,NA,TRBJ1-4,TRBV27
CASSELGGEQFF,TGTGCCAGCAGCGAGTTGGGAGGGGAGCAGTTCTTC,TRBD2,few,TRBJ2-1,TRBV14
CASSLWTGTYEQYF,TGCGCCAGCAGCTTGTGGACAGGAACCTACGAGCAGTACTTC,TRBD1,few,TRBJ2-7,TRBV5-1
CSVGPLGGSYEQYF,TGCAGCGTTGGGCCTCTAGGGGGGTCCTACGAGCAGTACTTC,NA,NA,TRBJ2-7,TRBV29-1
CASSLGTSGPYEQYF,TGCGCCAGCAGTCTCGGGACTAGCGGCCCCTACGAGCAGTACTTC,TRBD2,NA,TRBJ2-7,TRBV5-1
CASSKGQENEQFF,TGTGCCAGCAGCAAGGGACAGGAAAATGAGCAGTTCTTC,TRBD1,NA,TRBJ2-1,TRBV11-1
CASSPDTGSEGYF,TGTGCCAGCAGCCCAGACACAGGATCCGAGGGGTACTTC,NA,few,TRBJ2-7,TRBV7-9
CASSIGLASTGELFF,TGTGCCAGTAGTATAGGTTTGGCTAGCACCGGGGAGCTGTTTTTT,NA,NA,TRBJ2-2,TRBV19
CSARRGLAGDPIEQYF,TGCAGCGCCCGCCGGGGACTAGCGGGGGACCCTATCGAGCAGTACTTC,TRBD2,few,TRBJ2-7,TRBV29-1
CASSYQGNEQFF,TGTGCCAGCAGTTATCAGGGAAATGAGCAGTTCTTC,NA,few,TRBJ2-1,TRBV7-8
CASSIGQFQETQYF,TGTGCCAGCAGCATAGGACAGTTCCAAGAGACCCAGTACTTC,NA,few,TRBJ2-5,TRBV7-9
CASLLRQAALGGYTF,TGTGCCAGCTTACTTCGACAGGCGGCCTTAGGGGGCTACACCTTC,NA,few,TRBJ1-2,TRBV18
CSVGLQGNQPQHF,TGCAGCGTTGGTTTACAGGGCAATCAGCCCCAGCATTTT,NA,NA,TRBJ1-5,TRBV29-1
CASSVLPTDNSPLHF,TGTGCCAGCAGCGTATTACCGACAGACAATTCACCCCTCCACTTT,NA,few,TRBJ1-6,TRBV9
CASSRGQAQGYTF,TGTGCCAGCAGCCGCGGACAGGCCCAAGGCTACACCTTC,TRBD1,few,TRBJ1-2,TRBV6-5
CASSQVGDSPLHF,TGTGCCAGCAGCCAAGTGGGGGATTCACCCCTCCACTTT,NA,few,TRBJ1-6,TRBV16
CASSQLNDRTTNEKLFF,TGTGCCAGCAGCCAATTGAACGACAGAACAACTAATGAAAAACTGTTTTTT,NA,NA,TRBJ1-4,TRBV16
CASRLDREDTEAFF,TGTGCCAGCAGGCTGGACAGGGAAGACACTGAAGCTTTCTTT,TRBD1,NA,TRBJ1-1,TRBV2
CASSSYRAAEAFF,TGTGCCAGCAGTTCCTACAGGGCGGCTGAAGCTTTCTTT,NA,few,TRBJ1-1,TRBV27
CAWTPSPPDLPSYEQYF,TGTGCCTGGACCCCCTCACCCCCGGATCTCCCCTCCTACGAGCAGTACTTC,NA,NA,TRBJ2-7,TRBV30
CASSPWDGNTDTQYF,TGTGCCAGCAGCCCCTGGGACGGAAACACAGATACGCAGTATTTT,NA,NA,TRBJ2-3,TRBV9
CASSYSQGVKTQYF,TGTGCCAGCAGCTACAGCCAGGGGGTGAAGACCCAGTACTTC,TRBD1,once,TRBJ2-5,TRBV6-5
CASSIGIQSAGELFF,TGTGCCAGCAGTATCGGGATCCAGTCCGCCGGGGAGCTGTTTTTT,NA,NA,TRBJ2-2,TRBV6-6
CASSSSSSSYNEQFF,TGTGCCAGCAGCTCTAGTTCTAGCTCCTACAATGAGCAGTTCTTC,NA,NA,TRBJ2-1,TRBV11-1
CASRPRVRLVSSFF,TGCGCCAGCCGCCCTAGAGTCCGGCTAGTGAGTTCGTTCTTC,NA,NA,TRBJ2-1,TRBV5-1
CASSYSGQTRGQPQHF,TGTGCCAGCAGTTACTCTGGGCAGACCCGGGGGCAGCCCCAGCATTTT,NA,few,TRBJ1-5,TRBV6-6
CATSRDIVGQGNTEAFF,TGTGCCACCAGCAGAGATATAGTGGGACAGGGGAACACTGAAGCTTTCTTT,TRBD1,NA,TRBJ1-1,TRBV15
CASSRTRSSYEQYF,TGTGCCAGCAGTCGGACTAGAAGCTCCTACGAGCAGTACTTC,TRBD2,NA,TRBJ2-7,TRBV27
CASSYSRGRYEQYF,TGTGCCAGCAGTTACTCCCGGGGAAGGTACGAGCAGTACTTC,NA,NA,TRBJ2-7,TRBV6-5
CASSQGPLNTIYF,TGCGCCAGCAGCCAAGGTCCCTTAAACACCATATATTTT,NA,NA,TRBJ1-3,TRBV4-3
CASSLVGGQGNYEQYF,TGTGCCAGCAGCTTAGTGGGTGGACAGGGTAACTACGAGCAGTACTTC,TRBD1,NA,TRBJ2-7,TRBV11-2
CASSYATSGGTFF,TGTGCCAGCAGTTACGCGACTAGCGGGGGAACGTTCTTC,TRBD2,NA,TRBJ2-1,TRBV6-6
CAWSAPTSGVYEQYF,TGTGCCTGGAGTGCCCCCACTAGCGGGGTCTACGAGCAGTACTTC,TRBD2,NA,TRBJ2-7,TRBV30
CASSSGPQETQYF,TGCGCCAGCAGCTCAGGGCCACAGGAGACCCAGTACTTC,NA,few,TRBJ2-5,TRBV5-1
CASSSRAHNSPLHF,TGCGCCAGCAGCTCCAGGGCTCATAATTCACCCCTCCACTTT,NA,NA,TRBJ1-6,TRBV5-1
CASSSPGGRGYEQYF,TGTGCCAGCTCATCTCCGGGAGGGAGAGGGTACGAGCAGTACTTC,TRBD2,NA,TRBJ2-7,TRBV18
CASSLPGWEQYF,TGTGCCAGCAGCCTCCCGGGGTGGGAGCAGTACTTC,NA,few,TRBJ2-7,TRBV7-2